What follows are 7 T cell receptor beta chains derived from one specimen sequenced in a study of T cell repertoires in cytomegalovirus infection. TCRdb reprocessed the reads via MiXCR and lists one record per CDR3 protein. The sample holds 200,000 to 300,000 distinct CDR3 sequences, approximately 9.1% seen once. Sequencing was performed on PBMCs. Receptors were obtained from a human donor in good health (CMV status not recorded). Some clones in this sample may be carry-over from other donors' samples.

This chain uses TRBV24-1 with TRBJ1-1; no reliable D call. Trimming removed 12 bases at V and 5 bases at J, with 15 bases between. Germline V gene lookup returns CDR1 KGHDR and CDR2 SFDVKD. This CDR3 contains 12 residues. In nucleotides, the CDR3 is TGTGCCTGGCAAGGGAATGGGACTGAAGCTTTCTTT. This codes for CAWQGNGTEAFF.

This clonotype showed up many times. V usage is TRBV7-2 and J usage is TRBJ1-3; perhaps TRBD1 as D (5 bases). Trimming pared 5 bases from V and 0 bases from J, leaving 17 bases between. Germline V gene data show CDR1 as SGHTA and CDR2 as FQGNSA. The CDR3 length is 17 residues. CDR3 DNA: TGTGCCAGCAGCCCGGGGTTCGGGGCAGGCTCTGGAAACACCATATATTTT. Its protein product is CASSPGFGAGSGNTIYF. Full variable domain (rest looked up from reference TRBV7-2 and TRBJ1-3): GAGVSQSPSNKVTEKGKDVELRCDPISGHTALYWYRQSLGQGLEFLIYFQGNSAPDKSGLPSDRFSAERTGGSVSTLTIQRTQQEDSAVYLCASSPGFGAGSGNTIYFGEGSWLTVV.

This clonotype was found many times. CDR3 sequence reads: CASSLAPGVGEQYF. CDR3 DNA sequence: TGTGCCAGCAGCTTAGCGCCGGGAGTGGGCGAGCAGTACTTC. This sequence joins TRBV7-2 and TRBJ2-7; maybe TRBD2 (6 bases). The CDR3 covers 14 residues. Trimming removed 0 bases at V and 6 bases at J, with 12 bases between. Per germline, CDR1 SGHTA and CDR2 FQGNSA.

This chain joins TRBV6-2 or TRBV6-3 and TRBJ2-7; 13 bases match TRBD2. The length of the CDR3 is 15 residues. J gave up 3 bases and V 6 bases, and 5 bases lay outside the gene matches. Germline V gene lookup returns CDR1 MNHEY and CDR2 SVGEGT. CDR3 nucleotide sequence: TGTGCCAGCAGCTCGACTAGCGGGAGGATCTACGAGCAGTACTTC. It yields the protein CASSSTSGRIYEQYF.

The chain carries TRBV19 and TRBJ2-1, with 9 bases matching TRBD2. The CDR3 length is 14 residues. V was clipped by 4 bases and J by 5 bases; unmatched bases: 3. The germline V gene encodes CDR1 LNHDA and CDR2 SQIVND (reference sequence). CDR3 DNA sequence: TGTGCCAGTAGTAATAGCGGGGGTAACAATGAGCAGTTCTTC. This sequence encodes CASSNSGGNNEQFF. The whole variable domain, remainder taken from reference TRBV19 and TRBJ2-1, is DGGITQSPKYLFRKEGQNVTLSCEQNLNHDAMYWYRQDPGQGLRLIYYSQIVNDFQKGDIAEGYSVSREKKESFPLTVTSAQKNPTAFYLCASSNSGGNNEQFFGPGTRLTVL.

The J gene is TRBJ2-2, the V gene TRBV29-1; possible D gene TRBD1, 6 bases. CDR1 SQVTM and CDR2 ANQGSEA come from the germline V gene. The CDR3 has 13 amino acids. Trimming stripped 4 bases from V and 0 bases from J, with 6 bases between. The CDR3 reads CSVGQANTGELFF. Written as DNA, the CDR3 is TGCAGCGTTGGACAGGCGAACACCGGGGAGCTGTTTTTT.

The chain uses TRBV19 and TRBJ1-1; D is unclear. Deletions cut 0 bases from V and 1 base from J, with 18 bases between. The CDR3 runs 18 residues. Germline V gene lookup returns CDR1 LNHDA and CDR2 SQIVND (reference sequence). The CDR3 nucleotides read TGTGCCAGTAGTATAGAGGCCGGGTATACTGGCCGGAACACTGAAGCTTTCTTT. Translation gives CASSIEAGYTGRNTEAFF. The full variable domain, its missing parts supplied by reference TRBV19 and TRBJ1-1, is DGGITQSPKYLFRKEGQNVTLSCEQNLNHDAMYWYRQDPGQGLRLIYYSQIVNDFQKGDIAEGYSVSREKKESFPLTVTSAQKNPTAFYLCASSIEAGYTGRNTEAFFGQGTRLTVV.